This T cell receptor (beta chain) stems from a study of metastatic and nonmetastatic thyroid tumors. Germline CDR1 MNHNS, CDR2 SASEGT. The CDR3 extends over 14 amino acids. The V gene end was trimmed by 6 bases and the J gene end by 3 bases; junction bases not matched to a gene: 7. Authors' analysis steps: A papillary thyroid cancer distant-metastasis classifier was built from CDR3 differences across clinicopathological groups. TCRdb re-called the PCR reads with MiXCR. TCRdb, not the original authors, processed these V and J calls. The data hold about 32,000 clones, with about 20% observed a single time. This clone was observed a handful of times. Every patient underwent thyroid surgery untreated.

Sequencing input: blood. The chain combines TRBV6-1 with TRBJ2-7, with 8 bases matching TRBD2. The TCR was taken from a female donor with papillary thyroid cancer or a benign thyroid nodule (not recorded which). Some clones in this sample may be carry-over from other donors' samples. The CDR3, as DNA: TGTGCCAGCAGACGCGGGGGGATAGACTACGAGCAGTACTTC. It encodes CASRRGGIDYEQYF.